These T cell receptor beta chains were read from a single sample in a study of Tregs in tolerant kidney transplant recipients. Here immunoSEQ multiplex PCR was the method, and the copy in TCRdb shows in-frame clones only, minus some. This table holds around 77,000 clones, roughly 98% found once. The material sequenced was CD4+ T cells from blood, taken before the transplant. Every receptor here comes from a human donor who received a combined kidney and bone marrow transplant. The conserved cysteine and the conserved F or W are not part of the CDR3 here. Some rows mark clone size as missing; the rest say once, few, many or name a class of expanded clone.

V | size | CDR3
TRBV5-1 | . | ASSLGQGGYNEQF
TRBV5-1 | . | ASFGLAATDTQY
TRBV7-8 | . | ASSLAGAYT
TRBV5-1 | . | ASSLVGGGDTQY
TRBV15 | . | ATSREISVEKLF
TRBV15 | . | ATIGTGGEAGGFTDTQY
TRBV30 | . | AWSANYGYT
TRBV5-1 | . | ASSLTRGTDTQY
TRBV6-1 | . | ASSDQREEQH
TRBV5-4 | . | ASSLNVRSGAF
TRBV7-2 | . | ASSRQGSGNTIY
TRBV9 | . | ASSVDEGAYGYT
TRBV6-5 | . | ASSFPGSTEAF
TRBV7-2 | . | ASSLKLTSSAYEQY
TRBV27 | once | ASSRSGGEQETQY
TRBV28 | . | ASSSYTGELF
TRBV13 | . | ASSLGLAGGPADTQY
TRBV18 | . | ASSRDRANQPQH
TRBV5-6 | . | ASSPRTGWTEAF
TRBV4-2 | . | ASSQRRGTVETQY
TRBV7-8 | . | ASSLAQQGAITDTQY
TRBV7-2 | once | ASSLGLAGAYEQY
TRBV19 | . | ASSRAVTSGNTIY
TRBV7-2 | once | ASSLAPLAGGLSSEQF
TRBV19 | . | ASSMQGAVYGYT
TRBV11-3 | . | ASGQGRVTDTQY